This T cell receptor (beta chain) derives from a study of cytomegalovirus exposure and HLA in healthy donors. The PCR had 60 Vbeta and 13 Jbeta primers. Profiled with immunoSEQ multiplex PCR; TCRdb holds only in-frame clones, not every one. The data hold more than 95,000 clones, with under 85% observed a single time. Sequencing was carried out using PBMCs. The sequence was collected from a woman aged 40 to 50 in good health and CMV-seropositive.

The CDR3 is CASSIGLVNNEQFF. The CDR3 nucleotides are TGTGCCAGTAGTATCGGACTAGTAAACAATGAGCAGTTCTTC. This chain uses TRBV19 with TRBJ2-1; TRBD2 aligns across 7 bases. Germline V gene lookup returns CDR1 LNHDA and CDR2 SQIVND (reference sequence). This CDR3 spans 14 amino acids. After removal of 3 bases from V and 5 bases from J, the junction contained 4 bases not matched to a gene.